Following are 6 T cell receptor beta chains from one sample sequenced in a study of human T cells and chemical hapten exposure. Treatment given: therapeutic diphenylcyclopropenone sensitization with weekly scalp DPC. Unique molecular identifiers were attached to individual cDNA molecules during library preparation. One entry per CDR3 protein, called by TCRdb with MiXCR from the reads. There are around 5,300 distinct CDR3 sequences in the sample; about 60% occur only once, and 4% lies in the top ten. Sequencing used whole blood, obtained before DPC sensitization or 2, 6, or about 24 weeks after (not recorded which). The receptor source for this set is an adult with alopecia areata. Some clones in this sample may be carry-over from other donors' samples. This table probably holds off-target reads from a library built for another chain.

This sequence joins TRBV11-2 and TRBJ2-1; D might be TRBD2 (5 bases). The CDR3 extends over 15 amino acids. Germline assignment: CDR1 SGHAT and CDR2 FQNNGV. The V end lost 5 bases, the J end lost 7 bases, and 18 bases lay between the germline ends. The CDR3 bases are TGTGCCAGCAGCCCACTCCGGGATATCCCGAATGAGCAGTTCTTC. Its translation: CASSPLRDIPNEQFF.

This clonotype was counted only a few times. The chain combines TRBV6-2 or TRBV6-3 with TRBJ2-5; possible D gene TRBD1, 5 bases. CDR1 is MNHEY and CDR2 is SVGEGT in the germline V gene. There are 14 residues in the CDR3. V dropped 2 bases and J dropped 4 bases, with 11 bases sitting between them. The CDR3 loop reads CASSYVQGRETQYF. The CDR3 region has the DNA TGTGCCAGCAGTTACGTCCAGGGCCGAGAGACCCAGTACTTC.

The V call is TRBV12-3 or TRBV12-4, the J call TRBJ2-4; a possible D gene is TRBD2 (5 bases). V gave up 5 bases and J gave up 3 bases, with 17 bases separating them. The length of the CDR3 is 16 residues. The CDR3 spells CASSLGPSQDKNIQYF. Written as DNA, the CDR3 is TGTGCCAGCAGTCTTGGACCTAGCCAGGACAAAAACATTCAGTACTTC.

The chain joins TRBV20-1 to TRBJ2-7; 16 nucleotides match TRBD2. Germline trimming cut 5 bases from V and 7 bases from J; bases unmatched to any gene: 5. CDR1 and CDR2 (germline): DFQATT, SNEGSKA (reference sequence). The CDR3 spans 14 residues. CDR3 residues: CSAGTSGRAREQYF. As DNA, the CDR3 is TGCAGTGCTGGGACTAGCGGGAGGGCCCGGGAGCAGTACTTC.

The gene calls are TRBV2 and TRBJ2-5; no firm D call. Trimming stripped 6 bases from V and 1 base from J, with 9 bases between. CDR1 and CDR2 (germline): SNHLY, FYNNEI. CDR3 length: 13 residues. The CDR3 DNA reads TGTGCCAGCAGCCCGAGTATCCAAGAGACCCAGTACTTC. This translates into CASSPSIQETQYF.

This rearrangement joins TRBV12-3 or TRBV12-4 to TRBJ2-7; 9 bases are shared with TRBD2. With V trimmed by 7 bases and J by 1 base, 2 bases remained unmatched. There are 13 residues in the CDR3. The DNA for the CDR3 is TGTGCCAGCAAACTAGCGGGTTCCTACGAGCAGTACTTC. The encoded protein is CASKLAGSYEQYF.